The present TCR beta chain was sequenced within a study of graft-versus-host responses after intestinal transplantation. Note on this clone: Its target is not known.

Some clones are missing from TCRdb's copy, which holds only in-frame ones; the method was immunoSEQ multiplex PCR. The sample shows 96,000 or so clones, about 90% of them seen only once. The receptor was isolated from a human donor who received an intestinal transplant. The specimen was unstimulated CD4+ T cells sorted from spleen or lymph node cells, collected before intestinal transplant.

CDR3 amino acids: CASSLDREVTYEQYF. CDR3 sequence (DNA): TGTGCCAGCAGCTTAGATAGGGAGGTAACCTACGAGCAGTACTTC. The chain recombines TRBV7-2 with TRBJ2-7, with a possible D match to TRBD2 (6 bases). This CDR3 spans 15 amino acids. Germline V lookup: CDR1 SGHTA, CDR2 FQGNSA. V shed 1 base and J shed 2 bases, with 12 bases lying between them.